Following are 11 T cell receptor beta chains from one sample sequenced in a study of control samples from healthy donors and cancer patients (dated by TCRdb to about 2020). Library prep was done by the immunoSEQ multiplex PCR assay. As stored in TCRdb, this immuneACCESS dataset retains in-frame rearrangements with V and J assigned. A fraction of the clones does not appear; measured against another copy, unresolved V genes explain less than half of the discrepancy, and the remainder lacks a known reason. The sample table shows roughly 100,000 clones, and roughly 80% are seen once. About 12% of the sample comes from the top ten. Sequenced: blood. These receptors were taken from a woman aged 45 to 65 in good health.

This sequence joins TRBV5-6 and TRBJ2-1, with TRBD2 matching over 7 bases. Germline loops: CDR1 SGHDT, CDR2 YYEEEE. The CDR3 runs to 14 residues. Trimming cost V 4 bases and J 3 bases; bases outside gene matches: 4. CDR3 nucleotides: TGTGCCAGCAGCCAACTAGCGCACTACAATGAGCAGTTCTTC. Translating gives CASSQLAHYNEQFF.

In nucleotides, the CDR3 is TGCGCCAGCAGCCAAGCGGGAGGCTATGAGCAGTTCTTC. It translates to CASSQAGGYEQFF. V usage is TRBV4-3 and J usage is TRBJ2-1; 7 bases align to TRBD2. In germline, CDR1 is LGHNA, CDR2 YSLEER. J was trimmed by 8 bases and V by 1 base; bases with no gene match: 2. CDR3 length: 13 amino acids.

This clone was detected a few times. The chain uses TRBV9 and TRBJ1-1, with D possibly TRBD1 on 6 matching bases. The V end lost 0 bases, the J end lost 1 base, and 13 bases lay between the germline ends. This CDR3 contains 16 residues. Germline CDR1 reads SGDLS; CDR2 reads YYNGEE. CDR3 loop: CASSVAAGGGNTEAFF. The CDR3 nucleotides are TGTGCCAGCAGCGTAGCAGCAGGAGGGGGGAACACTGAAGCTTTCTTT.

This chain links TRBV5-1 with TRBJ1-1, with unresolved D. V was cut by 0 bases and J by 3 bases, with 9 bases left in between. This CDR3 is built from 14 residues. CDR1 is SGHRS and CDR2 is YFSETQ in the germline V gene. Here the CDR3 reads CASSLGRLDTEAFF. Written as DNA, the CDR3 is TGCGCCAGCAGCTTGGGTAGGTTAGACACTGAAGCTTTCTTT.

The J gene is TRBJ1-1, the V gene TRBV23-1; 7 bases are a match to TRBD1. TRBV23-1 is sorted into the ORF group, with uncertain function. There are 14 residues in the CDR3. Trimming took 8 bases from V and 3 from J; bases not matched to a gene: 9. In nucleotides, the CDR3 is TGCGCCAGCGCGTTACAGGGGTTGCACACTGAAGCTTTCTTT. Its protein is CASALQGLHTEAFF.

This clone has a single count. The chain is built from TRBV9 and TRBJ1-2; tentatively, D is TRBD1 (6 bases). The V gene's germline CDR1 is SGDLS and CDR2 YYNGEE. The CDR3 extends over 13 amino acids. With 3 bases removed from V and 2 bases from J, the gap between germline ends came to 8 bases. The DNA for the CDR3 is TGTGCCAGCAGCGGTGGACAGAACTATGGCTACACCTTC. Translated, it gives CASSGGQNYGYTF.

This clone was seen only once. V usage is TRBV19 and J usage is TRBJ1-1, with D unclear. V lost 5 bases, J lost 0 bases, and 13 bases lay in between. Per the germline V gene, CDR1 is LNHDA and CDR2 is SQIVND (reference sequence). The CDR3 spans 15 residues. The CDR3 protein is CASSGSPGMNTEAFF. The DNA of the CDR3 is TGTGCCAGTAGTGGGTCCCCGGGAATGAACACTGAAGCTTTCTTT.

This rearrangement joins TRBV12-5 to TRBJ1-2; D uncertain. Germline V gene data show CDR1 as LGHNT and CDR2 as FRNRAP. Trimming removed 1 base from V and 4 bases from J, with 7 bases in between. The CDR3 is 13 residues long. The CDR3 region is CASGLEDIYGYTF. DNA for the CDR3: TGTGCTAGTGGTTTGGAAGACATCTATGGCTACACCTTC.

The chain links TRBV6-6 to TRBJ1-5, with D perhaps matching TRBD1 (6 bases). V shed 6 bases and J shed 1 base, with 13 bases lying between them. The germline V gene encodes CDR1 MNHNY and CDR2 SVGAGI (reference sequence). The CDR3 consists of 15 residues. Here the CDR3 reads CASRKTGRSNQPQHF. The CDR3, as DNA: TGTGCCAGCAGAAAGACAGGTCGGAGCAATCAGCCCCAGCATTTT.

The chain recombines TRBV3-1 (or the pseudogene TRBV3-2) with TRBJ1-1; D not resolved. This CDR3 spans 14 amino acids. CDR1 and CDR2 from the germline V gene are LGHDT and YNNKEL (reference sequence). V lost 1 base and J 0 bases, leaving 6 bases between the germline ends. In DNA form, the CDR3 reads TGTGCCAGCAGCCAAGGGACGGTGAACACTGAAGCTTTCTTT. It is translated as CASSQGTVNTEAFF.

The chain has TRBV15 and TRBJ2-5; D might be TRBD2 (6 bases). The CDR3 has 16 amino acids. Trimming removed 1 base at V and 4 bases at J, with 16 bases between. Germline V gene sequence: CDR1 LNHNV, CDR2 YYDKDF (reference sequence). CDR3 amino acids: CATSRASGSRAETQYF. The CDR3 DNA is TGTGCCACCAGCAGAGCGTCCGGGAGCAGAGCAGAGACCCAGTACTTC. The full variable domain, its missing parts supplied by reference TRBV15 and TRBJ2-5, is DAMVIQNPRYQVTQFGKPVTLSCSQTLNHNVMYWYQQKSSQAPKLLFHYYDKDFNNEADTPDNFQSRRPNTSFCFLDIRSPGLGDTAMYLCATSRASGSRAETQYFGPGTRLLVL.